The 9 T cell receptor beta chains below were found in one sample sequenced in a study of shared clonotypes between healthy human individuals. CD45RO negativity and positive selection for CCR7 defined naive CD8 cells, a population that excluded terminally differentiated effector memory CD45RA+ cells. Sequenced by immunoSEQ multiplex PCR; TCRdb stores in-frame clones only, minus some. The sample lists roughly 570,000 clones; nearly 98% were seen once. Sequenced: naive CD8+ T cells sorted from blood. These TCRs come from a man aged 25-45 years in good health.

For the CDR3, the DNA is TGTGCCAGCACGGGTTCCTCCTACAATGAGCAGTTCTTC. Translation: CASTGSSYNEQFF. J is TRBJ2-1 and V is TRBV9; no firm D call. V was pared by 6 bases and J by 0 bases, with 7 bases between. Germline V gene lookup returns CDR1 SGDLS and CDR2 YYNGEE. CDR3 length equals 13 residues.

About this clone: In the same sample, other DNA sequences code for this CDR3. The V call is TRBV27, the J call TRBJ2-1; D not certain. The V and J ends lost 0 bases and 0 bases respectively, with 9 bases between them. The CDR3 consists of 16 residues. The germline V gene encodes CDR1 MNHEY and CDR2 SMNVEV (reference sequence). CDR3 in amino acids: CASSLSPGSSYNEQFF. The CDR3 DNA is TGTGCCAGCAGTTTATCTCCTGGAAGCTCCTACAATGAGCAGTTCTTC.

The J gene is TRBJ1-5, the V gene TRBV5-6, with 9 positions matching TRBD1. CDR3 length equals 12 residues. Germline assignment: CDR1 SGHDT and CDR2 YYEEEE. V lost 5 bases to trimming and J lost 13 bases; unmatched junction nucleotides: 7. CDR3 region: CASSWGQGMQHF. DNA of the CDR3: TGTGCCAGCAGTTGGGGACAGGGAATGCAGCATTTT.

This chain links TRBV29-1 with TRBJ2-5; possibly TRBD2 for D (5 bases). Germline V gene data show CDR1 as SQVTM and CDR2 as ANQGSEA. The CDR3 consists of 14 residues. Trimming took 3 bases from V and 4 from J, leaving 15 bases between them. This CDR3 is CSVESAEGGETQYF. The CDR3 nucleotides read TGCAGCGTTGAGTCAGCCGAAGGAGGAGAGACCCAGTACTTC. The whole variable domain, filled in from reference TRBV29-1 and TRBJ2-5, reads SAVISQKPSRDICQRGTSLTIQCQVDSQVTMMFWYRQQPGQSLTLIATANQGSEATYESGFVIDKFPISRPNLTFSTLTVSNMSPEDSSIYLCSVESAEGGETQYFGPGTRLLVL.

This chain connects TRBV6-6 to TRBJ2-1; TRBD1 matches 9 bases. The V and J ends lost 5 bases and 2 bases, in that order; junction bases with no gene match: 1. CDR3 size: 14 residues. The germline V gene encodes CDR1 MNHNY and CDR2 SVGAGI (reference sequence). Here the CDR3 DNA reads TGTGCCAGCAGTACAGGGGGCGCCTACAATGAGCAGTTCTTC. As protein: CASSTGGAYNEQFF.

The CDR3 sequence is CASNLVGLRETQYF. CDR3 nucleotide sequence: TGTGCCAGCAATCTTGTCGGACTGAGGGAGACCCAGTACTTC. This chain joins TRBV28 and TRBJ2-5, with a weak D call TRBD2 (5 bases). In germline, CDR1 is MDHEN, CDR2 SYDVKM. The V end lost 7 bases, the J end lost 5 bases, and 17 bases lay between the germline ends. The CDR3 totals 14 residues.

The CDR3 sequence: CASSPAGGQVAEEQYF. The CDR3 DNA sequence: TGTGCCAGCAGTCCTGCGGGGGGACAGGTCGCCGAGGAGCAGTACTTC. This chain uses TRBV27 with TRBJ2-7; perhaps D is TRBD1 or TRBD2 (8 bases each). The CDR3 sequence is 16 residues long. Germline V gives CDR1 MNHEY, CDR2 SMNVEV (reference sequence). V was clipped by 5 bases and J by 7 bases, with 24 bases between them.

The CDR3 DNA sequence: TGTGCCAGCCCCAACTCGCGGGAGTCCTACAATGAGCAGTTCTTC. Translated, it gives CASPNSRESYNEQFF. The chain combines TRBV7-9 with TRBJ2-1; 7 bases agree with TRBD2. Trimming removed 8 bases from V and 1 base from J; junction bases left unmatched: 8. The length of the CDR3 is 15 residues. Germline V gene lookup returns CDR1 SEHNR and CDR2 FQNEAQ (reference sequence).

The chain employs TRBV28 and TRBJ1-2; 8 bases are shared with TRBD1. V shed 6 bases and J 7 bases; nucleotides not matched to a gene: 10. Germline CDR1 reads MDHEN; CDR2 reads SYDVKM. CDR3 size: 14 residues. CDR3 in DNA: TGTGCCAGCAGCACCGGACAGGGAGGCTTTGGCTACACCTTC. Translated: CASSTGQGGFGYTF.